Described below is a single T cell receptor (beta chain) sequence and its context. Thyroid surgery was performed in patients who had received no treatment beforehand. These data come from a study of metastatic and nonmetastatic thyroid tumors. In the study overall: From malignant and benign thyroid patients, repertoires in blood and in tumor or nodule tissue were compared.

Via MiXCR, TCRdb re-called the PCR reads. This table has over 20,000 clones, around a third appearing once. This clonotype was obtained from a female donor with papillary thyroid cancer or a benign thyroid nodule (not recorded which). Some clones in this sample may be carry-over from other donors' samples. The sample comprised blood.

The chain's CDR3 is CASSQVARGGYEQYF. CDR3 in DNA: TGCGCCAGCAGCCAAGTAGCGAGGGGGGGCTACGAGCAGTACTTC. The genes are TRBV4-1 and TRBJ2-7; tentatively, D is TRBD2 (7 bases). The CDR3 totals 15 residues. Between the trimmed V and J ends, which lost 1 base and 3 bases, there was a span of 13 bases. Germline values: CDR1 MGHRA, CDR2 YSYEKL.